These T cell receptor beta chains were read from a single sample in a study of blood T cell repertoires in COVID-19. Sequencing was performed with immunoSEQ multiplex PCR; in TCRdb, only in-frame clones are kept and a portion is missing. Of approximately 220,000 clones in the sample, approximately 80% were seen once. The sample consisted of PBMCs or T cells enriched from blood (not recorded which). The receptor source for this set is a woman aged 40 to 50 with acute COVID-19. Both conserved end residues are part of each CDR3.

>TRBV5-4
CASSLDQGRNTIYF
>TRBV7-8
CASSLAKGLAGYNEQFF
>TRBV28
CASVAGGYTDTQYF
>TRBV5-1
CASSSEAGELFF
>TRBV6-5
CASSYSGQGRGGYTF
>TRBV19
CASSIGTGGWYSNQPQHF
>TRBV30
CAFVPGTGVGSYNSPLHF
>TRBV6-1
CASSESETGAQPQHF
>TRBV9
CASSVDTTGEKLFF
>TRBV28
CASSGQGQGFSGNTIYF
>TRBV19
CASSTPGQGYYSTF
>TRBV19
CASSIDRGDTQYF
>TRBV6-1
CASSDRGFRADTQYF
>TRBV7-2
CASSLGLAGTDTQYF
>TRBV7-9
CASSLVAGAGANVLTF
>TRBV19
CASTQNTGSNQPQHF
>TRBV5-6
CASSLVPVVGGYTF
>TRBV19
CASSVGQAGGYTF
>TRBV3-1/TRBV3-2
CASSHQTEVLGSWETQYF
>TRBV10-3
CAISSGTVSNQPQHF
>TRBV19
CASSIPGTGSGGYTF
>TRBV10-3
CAISGGGLPDANYGYTF
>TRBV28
CASSSVEVPTVPETQYF
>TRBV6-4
CASSDSSGSYNEQFF
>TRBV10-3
CAIRDRGREAFF
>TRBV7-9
CASSPDSLYGYTF
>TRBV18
CASSPEQGREKLFF
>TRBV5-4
CASSPGGSRETQYF
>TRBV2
CASSGGPEHPQHF
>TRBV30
CAWRGTGWAGELFF
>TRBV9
CASSASGNGYTF
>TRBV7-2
CASSANPGQGNYGYTF
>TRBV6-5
CGAGGPVGSEAFF
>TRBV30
CAWSVGYSLEAFF
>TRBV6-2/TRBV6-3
CASSPRWGGSSYNEQFF
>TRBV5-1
CASSLRGLSETQYF
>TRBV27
CASSLIYRGRNQPQHF
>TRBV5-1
CASSTTGQASYEQYF
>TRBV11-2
CASSSVVYYGYTF
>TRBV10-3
CAISSRDRSEYGYTF
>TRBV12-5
CASGTQGSGYGYTF
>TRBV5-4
CASSLVGVDTEAFF
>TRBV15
CATSRGAGDLGTQYF
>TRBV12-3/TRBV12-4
CASSRGTDTQYF
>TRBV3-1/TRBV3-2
CASSQASRTSGTYEQYF
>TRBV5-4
CASSFRSGDRNTQYF
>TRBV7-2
CASSRDRGEYNSPLHF
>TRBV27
CASSPQGDLNYGYTF
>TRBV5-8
CASSLVLGLGGEQYF
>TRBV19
CASSINQVNFGYTF
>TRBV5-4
CASSSPGTSGGRQETQYF
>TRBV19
CASSLRSLAGGLSSYNEQFF
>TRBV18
CASSPLAGVPYEQYF
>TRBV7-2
CASSLVERREQYF
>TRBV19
CASSPKGAETGGPQETQYF
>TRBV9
CASSVALAGSLYEQYF
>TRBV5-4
CASSWGGAGETQYF
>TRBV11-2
CASSFEVNEKLFF